The 8 T cell receptor beta chains below were found in one sample sequenced in a study of regulatory T cells in long-lasting Graves disease (dated by TCRdb to the early 2020s). Libraries were constructed by multiplex PCR. The sequencer was an Illumina HiSeq 4000. TCR beta libraries were built with iRepertoire HTBI primers and Arm-PCR amplification of CDR3 regions. The raw public data were reprocessed by TCRdb itself: fastp quality trimming at Q25, MiXCR clonotype calling, in-frame beta chains only. Merged by CDR3 protein, the rows form single entries marked with the most common genes and DNA. The table for this sample lists under 450,000 distinct CDR3 sequences; about 17% of them were counted only once. The ten largest clonotypes hold 20% to 25% of the sample. In the paper's terms, the time point label means: newly diagnosed GD, antithyroid drugs for less than 3 months. RNA was extracted from PBMCs in TRIzol for both TCR sequencing and RNA sequencing.

These data also formed part of another study, on T cells in Graves' hyperthyroidism and ophthalmopathy.

Sequencing used peripheral blood mononuclear cells (PBMCs), obtained at new diagnosis, from a patient treated with antithyroid drugs. These receptors were obtained from a woman aged 18-30 years with Graves disease. Donor details come from another sample of the same person, matched by shared clones.

The chain employs TRBV14 and TRBJ2-1; unclear D gene. The CDR3 sequence is 13 residues long. The V end lost 0 bases, the J end lost 7 bases, and 7 bases lay between the germline ends. Germline assignment: CDR1 SGHDN and CDR2 FVKESK. CDR3 in DNA: TGTGCCAGCAGCCAAGATCGGGTGAATGAGCAGTTCTTC. It translates to CASSQDRVNEQFF.

This clonotype was detected many times. The chain has TRBV2 and TRBJ2-4; TRBD2 matches at 7 bases. This CDR3 has 16 residues. The V gene's germline CDR1 is SNHLY and CDR2 FYNNEI. V lost 6 bases to trimming and J lost 6 bases; unmatched junction nucleotides: 14. The CDR3: CASSPRVAGVGNIQYF. The CDR3 DNA is TGTGCCAGCAGCCCAAGGGTGGCGGGAGTCGGAAACATTCAGTACTTC.

There are a few counts of this clonotype. CDR3 sequence reads: CASRPMGRLSLSFYGYTF. CDR3 DNA sequence: TGTGCCAGCAGGCCGATGGGAAGGTTAAGTTTGAGTTTCTATGGCTACACCTTC. The chain combines TRBV27 with TRBJ1-2; no clear D. This CDR3 region has 18 residues. V was pared by 6 bases and J by 4 bases, with 27 bases between. CDR1 MNHEY and CDR2 SMNVEV come from the germline V gene (reference sequence).

The table lists this clonotype with many counts. V and J are TRBV6-9 and TRBJ1-5; D gene ambiguous. CDR3 length: 14 amino acids. V gave up 3 bases and J gave up 4 bases, with 10 bases separating them. Germline V gene data show CDR1 as MNHGY and CDR2 as SVAAGI. The DNA of the CDR3 is TGTGCCAGCAGTTACGGCCAGGTAAATCAGCCCCAGCATTTT. Encoded protein: CASSYGQVNQPQHF.

The chain uses TRBV14 and TRBJ2-5; D remains ambiguous. CDR1 is SGHDN, CDR2 FVKESK, per germline. The CDR3 extends over 11 amino acids. V was clipped by 3 bases and J by 4 bases, with 3 bases between them. The CDR3 nucleotides read TGTGCCAGCAGCCATCTAGAGACCCAGTACTTC. Its protein product is CASSHLETQYF.

This clonotype was counted many times. The chain couples TRBV12-3 or TRBV12-4 to TRBJ2-3; D assignment may be TRBD1 or TRBD2 (6 bases each). Trimming took off 0 bases at V and 4 bases at J, with 8 bases between the two ends. The CDR3 length is 14 residues. CDR3 amino acids: CASSLAGGSDTQYF. The CDR3, as DNA: TGTGCCAGCAGTTTAGCGGGGGGCTCAGATACGCAGTATTTT.

This clonotype was detected ten times or more. The rearrangement uses TRBV30 and TRBJ1-2; 7 nucleotides line up with TRBD1. V was clipped by 0 bases and J by 2 bases; unmatched bases: 6. Germline V gives CDR1 GTSNPN, CDR2 SVGIG (reference sequence). The CDR3 loop spans 15 amino acids. The CDR3 region is CAWSVTPGGNYGYTF. The CDR3 DNA is TGTGCCTGGAGTGTAACCCCAGGGGGAAACTATGGCTACACCTTC.

At least ten counts were recorded for this clonotype. V and J are TRBV20-1 and TRBJ1-1; possible D gene TRBD1, 5 bases. Between the trimmed V and J ends, which lost 2 bases and 1 base, there was a span of 26 bases. Germline V lookup: CDR1 DFQATT, CDR2 SNEGSKA (reference sequence). The CDR3 is 19 residues long. CDR3 sequence: CSARSFALQERQGNTEAFF. DNA for the CDR3: TGCAGTGCTAGATCTTTTGCATTGCAAGAAAGGCAGGGGAACACTGAAGCTTTCTTT.